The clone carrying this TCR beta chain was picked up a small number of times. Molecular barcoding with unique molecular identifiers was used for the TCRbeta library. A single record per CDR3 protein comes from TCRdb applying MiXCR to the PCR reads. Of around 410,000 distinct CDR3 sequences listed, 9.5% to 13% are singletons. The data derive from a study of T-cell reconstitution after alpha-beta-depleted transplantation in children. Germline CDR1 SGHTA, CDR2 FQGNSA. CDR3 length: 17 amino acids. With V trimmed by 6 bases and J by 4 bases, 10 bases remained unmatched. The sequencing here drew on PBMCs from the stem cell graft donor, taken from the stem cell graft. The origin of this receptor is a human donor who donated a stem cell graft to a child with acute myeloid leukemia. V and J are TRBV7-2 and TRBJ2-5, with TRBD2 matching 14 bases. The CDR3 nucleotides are TGTGCCAGCAGTCGGGGAGGGACTAGCGGGAGTGGAGAGACCCAGTACTTC. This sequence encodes CASSRGGTSGSGETQYF.